Detailed here is one T cell receptor (beta chain). Its antigen is currently not known. Per-base quality was not reported, and no clone a single base away is much larger than it. This specimen comes from a study of T cell responses to AZD1222 COVID-19 vaccine (dated by TCRdb to the early 2020s). Notes on the research overall: A total of over 230 trial participants underwent TCR sequencing, of whom nearly 210 received two doses of AZD1222 and around 25 received two doses of the MenACWY control vaccine. Trial participants were enrolled by age into 18-55, 56-69 and 70-plus year subgroups, with 148, 28 and 57 TCR-sequenced participants respectively.

General conclusions and limits of the study: Participants were mostly white British and included more females than males, and it was suggested by the authors that clonal diversity may have been underestimated. Because no day 14 peak-response samples were available, the repertoires could be characterized only after the peak T cell response. Vaccine-associated CD4 TCRs spanned the whole spike protein, with dominant responses in regions 160-218 and 743-854. A significant rise in spike-specific TCR breadth and depth was observed after two AZD1222 doses relative to day 0 and relative to MenACWY recipients. Only five or six AZD1222 recipients were SARS-CoV-2 seropositive at baseline, limiting conclusions about previously exposed vaccinees. The 56-69-year group was small, and its depth increase did not reach significance, likely because of low power. Reportedly, almost half of the unique spike-specific TCRs recognized epitopes lying outside the regions that are mutated in the B.1.351 and B.1.1.7 variants.

Read against the paper, the sample's time point label means: about 28 days (+/-7) after the second vaccine dose. AZD1222 recipients whose second dose came at about 4 weeks and those whose second dose came at about 12 weeks were combined into one group, since spike-specific TCR depth and breadth did not differ between the two schedules. Samples from vaccinated people were obtained from the UK trials COV001 and COV002, which included a single-blind randomized controlled phase 2/3 trial of AZD1222 (ChAdOx1 nCoV-19) in healthy adults. Trial participant PBMC samples were collected at day 0 and day 28 after the second dose for TCRbeta chain sequencing. The CDR3 regions of human TCRbeta chains were analyzed by immunosequencing. The authors' pipeline ran thus. Repertoire TCRs were matched against a reference library of SARS-CoV-2-specific TCRs generated with the MIRA antigen-specificity platform. Breadth meant the fraction of unique TCRs that were SARS-CoV-2-associated, whereas depth meant the fraction of total T cells that were SARS-CoV-2-associated. Using the MIRA data, each spike-specific TCR was assigned both to the spike region to which the TCR was reactive and to a CD4 or CD8 class. Log10-transformed breadth and depth values were compared by one-way ANOVA with Sidak's multiple comparisons tests. This immuneACCESS table, as held by TCRdb, lists in-frame sequences with V and J called but not all clones. Of the missing ones, under half trace to an unresolved V gene in checked studies; the others have no known cause. The V and J calls and clone size come from that table; D and trimming were worked out from the DNA. In all, the sample holds about 270,000 clones, and 90% to 95% of those were seen once. The top ten clonotypes cover about 0.5% of the sample.

Looking up the germline V gene yields CDR1 SGHTA and CDR2 FQGNSA. The germline ends are 8 bases apart after V is trimmed by 2 bases and J by 0 bases. CDR3 length: 14 amino acids, cysteine to phenylalanine. Of the read, only the CDR3 DNA is kept; its 42 bases are in frame from base 1. The chain was built from TRBV7-2 and TRBJ2-7; there is no confident call for the D gene. The sequencing here drew on peripheral blood, taken 28 days after the second AZD1222 dose. The source is an adult who received the AZD1222 COVID-19 vaccine. The sequenced DNA: TGTGCCAGCAGCTTATCCAGGACCTCCTACGAGCAGTACTTC. Its protein is CASSLSRTSYEQYF. Beyond the CDR3, the reference TRBV7-2 and TRBJ2-7 genes provide the residues; the full variable domain reads: GAGVSQSPSNKVTEKGKDVELRCDPISGHTALYWYRQSLGQGLEFLIYFQGNSAPDKSGLPSDRFSAERTGGSVSTLTIQRTQQEDSAVYLCASSLSRTSYEQYFGPGTRLTVT.